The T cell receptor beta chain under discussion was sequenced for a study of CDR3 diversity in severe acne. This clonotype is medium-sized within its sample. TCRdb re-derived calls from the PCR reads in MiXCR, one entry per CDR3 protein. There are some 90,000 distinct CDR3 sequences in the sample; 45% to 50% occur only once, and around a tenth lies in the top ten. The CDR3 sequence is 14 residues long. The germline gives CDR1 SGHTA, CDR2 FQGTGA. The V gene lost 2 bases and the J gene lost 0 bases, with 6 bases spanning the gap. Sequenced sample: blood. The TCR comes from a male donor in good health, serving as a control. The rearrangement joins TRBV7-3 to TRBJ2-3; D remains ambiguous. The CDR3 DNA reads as TGTGCCAGCAGCTTAGTGGGGAGCACAGATACGCAGTATTTT. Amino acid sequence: CASSLVGSTDTQYF.